The TCR beta chain under discussion was sequenced for a study of metastatic and nonmetastatic thyroid tumors. In this sample, this clone turned up many times. Thyroid surgery had not been preceded by any treatment in any patient. In the source study's methods: It was from CDR3 differences across clinicopathological groups that a distant-metastasis classifier for papillary thyroid cancer was built. TCRdb redid the clone calls on the PCR reads using MiXCR. These V and J calls derive from TCRdb rather than the authors' analysis. The table lists tens of thousands of clones, roughly an eighth of them singletons. V was cut by 3 bases and J by 4 bases, with 16 bases left in between. CDR1 is DFQATT, CDR2 SNEGSKA, per germline (reference sequence). The CDR3 totals 14 residues.

This TCR came from a female donor with papillary thyroid cancer or a benign thyroid nodule (not recorded which). Some clones in this sample may be carry-over from other donors' samples. The gene calls are TRBV20-1 and TRBJ2-7, with D possibly TRBD2 on 6 matching bases. The sequenced material came from tumor tissue. The CDR3 sequence is CSARGVAGSYEQYF. The CDR3 DNA follows: TGCAGTGCTAGGGGAGTGGCGGGGTCTTACGAGCAGTACTTC.